The 18 T cell receptor beta chains below all came from one sample that was sequenced in a study of neurological immune-mediated disorders. TCRdb analysed the 5' RACE reads with MiXCR anew, one entry per CDR3 protein. The table has roughly 61,000 distinct CDR3 sequences, about 10% seen once. Specified time point: longitudinal time-point 1 (baseline). The sequenced sample was PBMCs. All receptors come from a male donor with HTLV-1-associated myelopathy (HAM/TSP).

Ten or more counts support this clonotype. The chain recombines TRBV5-6 with TRBJ2-5, with TRBD1 matching 9 bases. Trimming removed 4 bases from V and 2 bases from J; junction bases left unmatched: 12. The germline V gene encodes CDR1 SGHDT and CDR2 YYEEEE. The CDR3 sequence is 17 residues long. The CDR3 region is CASSVALQGAGQETQYF. In nucleotides, the CDR3 is TGTGCCAGCAGCGTTGCCCTACAGGGGGCGGGTCAAGAGACCCAGTACTTC.

This clonotype was counted many times. The chain couples TRBV20-1 to TRBJ1-5; possible D gene TRBD1, 5 bases. Germline CDR1 and CDR2: DFQATT and SNEGSKA (reference sequence). The CDR3 has 14 residues. The V end lost 5 bases, the J end lost 1 base, and 12 bases lay between the germline ends. The CDR3 sequence is CSARGGGSNQPQHF. The CDR3 DNA reads TGCAGTGCTCGCGGGGGGGGGAGCAATCAGCCCCAGCATTTT.

This clonotype occurred many times. CDR3 nucleotides: TGCGCCAGCAGCTTGGGGCTGGACAATGAGCAGTTCTTC. Protein product: CASSLGLDNEQFF. The chain uses TRBV5-1 and TRBJ2-1; D is unclear. The CDR3 contains 13 residues. V was cut by 0 bases and J by 5 bases, with 6 bases left in between. Germline V lookup: CDR1 SGHRS, CDR2 YFSETQ.

This clonotype was seen a handful of times. The chain is built from TRBV5-1 and TRBJ1-2; TRBD1 is a possible D gene (5 bases). CDR3 length: 14 residues. Germline values: CDR1 SGHRS, CDR2 YFSETQ. V lost 7 bases and J 7 bases, leaving 20 bases between the germline ends. The CDR3 DNA follows: TGCGCCAGCTCAAACCTAGCCAGGGATGCTGGCTACACCTTC. Its protein is CASSNLARDAGYTF. Filled out from reference TRBV5-1 and TRBJ1-2, the complete variable domain reads KAGVTQTPRYLIKTRGQQVTLSCSPISGHRSVSWYQQTPGQGLQFLFEYFSETQRNKGNFPGRFSGRQFSNSRSEMNVSTLELGDSALYLCASSNLARDAGYTFGSGTRLTVV.

The sample holds many counts of this clonotype. This sequence joins TRBV7-9 and TRBJ1-1, with a weak D call TRBD1 (5 bases). The CDR3 extends over 14 amino acids. Germline V CDR1 and CDR2: SEHNR, FQNEAQ (reference sequence). V was cut by 5 bases and J by 3 bases, with 13 bases left in between. The CDR3 DNA reads as TGTGCCAGCAGCCCGGGACTCCTCGACACTGAAGCTTTCTTT. Encoded protein: CASSPGLLDTEAFF.

This clonotype was seen many times. This sequence joins TRBV5-1 and TRBJ2-3; 8 bases are shared with TRBD2. This CDR3 region has 16 residues. Germline V CDR1 and CDR2: SGHRS, YFSETQ. V dropped 3 bases and J dropped 1; count of bases not matched to a gene: 7. The CDR3 sequence is CASSWPSGGGTDTQYF. CDR3 sequence (DNA): TGCGCCAGCAGCTGGCCCTCCGGGGGGGGCACAGATACGCAGTATTTT.

This clonotype was recorded at least ten times. The chain uses TRBV27 and TRBJ2-1; no clear D. This CDR3 has 14 amino acids. Germline V gives CDR1 MNHEY, CDR2 SMNVEV (reference sequence). Trimming cost V 7 bases and J 9 bases, with 19 bases left between them. CDR3 region: CASTPGRTRGEQFF. CDR3 sequence (DNA): TGTGCCAGCACCCCGGGCCGAACGCGAGGTGAGCAGTTCTTC.

This clonotype showed up many times. This chain joins TRBV20-1 and TRBJ2-1; 8 nucleotides align to TRBD2. Germline trimming cut 3 bases from V and 7 bases from J; bases unmatched to any gene: 5. Germline V gene data show CDR1 as DFQATT and CDR2 as SNEGSKA (reference sequence). CDR3 length: 13 residues. The CDR3 bases are TGCAGTGCTAGCGGGGGGGCCGGGAATGAGCAGTTCTTC. This translates into CSASGGAGNEQFF.

This clonotype was found many times. This chain uses TRBV5-6 with TRBJ1-5, with unresolved D. The germline V gene has CDR1 SGHDT and CDR2 YYEEEE. This CDR3 is 11 amino acids long. V shed 4 bases and J shed 4 bases, with 3 bases lying between them. Written as DNA, the CDR3 is TGTGCCAGCAGCCTAAATCAGCCCCAGCATTTT. Its protein product is CASSLNQPQHF.

This clonotype was found many times. CDR3 DNA: TGTGCCAGCAGTTTGCGGGGGGCGGGAAACATTCAGTACTTC. Encoded protein: CASSLRGAGNIQYF. V usage is TRBV12-3 or TRBV12-4 and J usage is TRBJ2-4, with 8 bases that match TRBD2. The J segment lost 6 bases and the V segment lost 3 bases, leaving 4 bases of the junction unmatched. The length of the CDR3 is 14 residues.

This clonotype was found many times. The CDR3 nucleotides read TGTGCCAGCAGCTTGGTCGGCTATGGCTACACCTTC. Encoded protein: CASSLVGYGYTF. The rearrangement joins TRBV5-6 to TRBJ1-2; no clear D. CDR3 length: 12 amino acids. Germline assignment: CDR1 SGHDT and CDR2 YYEEEE. V shed 0 bases and J shed 4 bases, with 4 bases lying between them. Full variable domain (remainder filled in from reference TRBV5-6 and TRBJ1-2): DAGVTQSPTHLIKTRGQQVTLRCSPKSGHDTVSWYQQALGQGPQFIFQYYEEEERQRGNFPDRFSGHQFPNYSSELNVNALLLGDSALYLCASSLVGYGYTFGSGTRLTVV.

This clonotype was seen repeatedly, ten times or more. The rearrangement uses TRBV29-1 and TRBJ2-5; D may match TRBD1 or TRBD2 (5 bases each). The length of the CDR3 is 13 residues. Germline lookup yields CDR1 SQVTM and CDR2 ANQGSEA. Trimming removed 6 bases from V and 1 base from J, with 12 bases in between. The CDR3 spells CSVGEGFQETQYF. DNA for the CDR3: TGCAGCGTGGGGGAAGGTTTCCAAGAGACCCAGTACTTC.

This clonotype was seen ten or more times. This chain uses TRBV7-2 with TRBJ1-1, with D maybe TRBD1 (5 bases). V was trimmed by 0 bases and J by 2 bases, leaving 10 bases between them. The CDR3 extends over 15 amino acids. Germline V gene data show CDR1 as SGHTA and CDR2 as FQGNSA. CDR3 coding DNA: TGTGCCAGCAGCTTAGCCGGGACCTCTAACACTGAAGCTTTCTTT. It encodes CASSLAGTSNTEAFF.

The V gene is TRBV12-3 or TRBV12-4, the J gene TRBJ1-5, with 10 bases matching TRBD1. The CDR3 loop spans 14 amino acids. With 6 bases clipped from V and 7 bases from J, the junction kept 6 bases outside the gene matches. The CDR3 bases are TGTGCCAGCAGACCGGGACAGGGGAACCAGCCCCAGCATTTT. Protein: CASRPGQGNQPQHF.

This clonotype was counted at least ten times. V is TRBV6-2 or TRBV6-3 and J is TRBJ2-1; tentatively, D is TRBD1 (6 bases). CDR3 length: 12 residues. Trimming cost V 6 bases and J 5 bases, with 8 bases left between them. Germline CDR1 reads MNHEY; CDR2 reads SVGEGT. CDR3 sequence: CASSDRNNEQFF. In DNA, the CDR3 is TGTGCCAGCAGCGACAGGAACAATGAGCAGTTCTTC.

This clonotype was observed many times. CDR3 loop: CASSVDGTGELFF. In DNA form, the CDR3 reads TGTGCCAGCAGCGTGGACGGTACCGGGGAGCTGTTTTTT. This chain joins TRBV9 and TRBJ2-2; unclear D gene. Trimming took 2 bases from V and 5 from J, leaving 7 bases between them. The CDR3 loop spans 13 amino acids. Germline lookup yields CDR1 SGDLS and CDR2 YYNGEE.

The sample holds many counts of this clonotype. The chain carries TRBV20-1 and TRBJ2-1, with TRBD2 identical over 7 bases. CDR1 DFQATT and CDR2 SNEGSKA come from the germline V gene (reference sequence). CDR3 size: 14 residues. The trim removed 3 bases at V and 4 bases at J, leaving 6 bases unmatched. As DNA, the CDR3 is TGCAGTGCTAGTAGGACTAGTTGGTACAATGAGCAGTTCTTC. This encodes CSASRTSWYNEQFF.

This clonotype came up many times. The rearrangement joins TRBV7-8 to TRBJ2-1; D remains unclear. Trimming pared 1 base from V and 12 bases from J, leaving 7 bases between. The CDR3 is made up of 11 amino acids. The germline gives CDR1 SGHVS, CDR2 FQNEAQ. The CDR3 DNA sequence: TGTGCCAGCAGCTTAGACCTTGGGCAGTTCTTC. Translation gives CASSLDLGQFF.